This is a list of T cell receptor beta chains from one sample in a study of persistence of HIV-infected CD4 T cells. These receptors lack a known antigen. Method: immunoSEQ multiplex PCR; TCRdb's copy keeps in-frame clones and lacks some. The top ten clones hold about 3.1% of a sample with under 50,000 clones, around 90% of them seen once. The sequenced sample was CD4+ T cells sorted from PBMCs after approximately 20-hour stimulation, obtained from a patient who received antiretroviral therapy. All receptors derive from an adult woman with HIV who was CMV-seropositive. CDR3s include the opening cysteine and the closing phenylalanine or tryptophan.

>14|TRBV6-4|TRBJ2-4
CASSPDRASNIQYF
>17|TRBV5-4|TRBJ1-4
CASSPRPVGATNEKLFF
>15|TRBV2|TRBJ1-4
CASTDTGATNEKLFF
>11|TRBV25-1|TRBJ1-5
CASSANQPQHF
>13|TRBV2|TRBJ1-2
CASSQTGPYGYTF
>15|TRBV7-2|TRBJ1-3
CASSLVDRVGNTIYF
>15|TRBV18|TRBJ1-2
CASSPGQGANYGYTF
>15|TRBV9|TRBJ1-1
CASSVGQGQGTEAFF
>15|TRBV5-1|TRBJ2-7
CASRGRAGGNYEQYF
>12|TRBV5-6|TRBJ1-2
CASSIGAGGYTF
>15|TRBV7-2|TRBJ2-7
CASSLDEAGGEEQYF
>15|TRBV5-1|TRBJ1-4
CASSSGQGLGEKLFF
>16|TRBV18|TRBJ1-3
CASSPLTAFSGNTIYF
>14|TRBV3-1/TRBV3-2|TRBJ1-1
CASSQDRTSAEAFF